This entry lists 9 T cell receptor beta chains sequenced from one sample in a study of tumor-infiltrating lymphocytes in localized non-small cell lung cancer. Libraries were prepared by immunoSEQ multiplex PCR; TCRdb keeps only in-frame clonotypes and omits some of them. The sample contains 11,000 to 15,000 clones, 75% to 85% of which appear only once. Sequencing used lung tumor tissue. These receptors all stem from a human donor with non-small cell lung cancer.

The chain recombines TRBV19 with TRBJ1-4; 9 bases are shared with TRBD1. CDR1 and CDR2 (germline): LNHDA, SQIVND (reference sequence). Trimming took 4 bases from V and 8 from J; bases not matched to a gene: 8. The CDR3 has 15 residues. The CDR3 DNA reads as TGTGCCAGTAGTACTTACAGGGGGCTTGAGGAAAAACTGTTTTTT. Translated: CASSTYRGLEEKLFF.

Only a few counts were recorded for this clone. The chain carries TRBV4-3 and TRBJ2-7; 8 bases are a match to TRBD2. Germline V gene sequence: CDR1 LGHNA, CDR2 YSLEER. The CDR3 length is 16 residues. V shed 1 base and J 3 bases; nucleotides not matched to a gene: 8. The CDR3: CASSQGLVAGYYEQYF. The DNA for the CDR3 is TGCGCCAGCAGCCAAGGATTGGTAGCGGGATACTACGAGCAGTACTTC.

The chain uses TRBV7-9 and TRBJ1-1; possible D gene TRBD1, 5 bases. Germline V gene data show CDR1 as SEHNR and CDR2 as FQNEAQ (reference sequence). Trimming pared 6 bases from V and 4 bases from J, leaving 21 bases between. This CDR3 comprises 16 residues. The DNA of the CDR3 is TGTGCCAGCAGTTCCCCCACACTGGGGGTGGTCACTGAAGCTTTCTTT. The encoded protein is CASSSPTLGVVTEAFF.

This clone was detected only once. The gene calls are TRBV19 and TRBJ2-2; D is possibly TRBD1 (6 bases). Trimming took 10 bases from V and 1 from J, leaving 13 bases between them. CDR1 and CDR2 from the germline V gene are LNHDA and SQIVND (reference sequence). The CDR3 is 14 amino acids. The CDR3 is CATKEGGNTGELFF. CDR3 coding DNA: TGTGCCACTAAGGAAGGGGGGAACACCGGGGAGCTGTTTTTT.

The chain joins TRBV4-1 to TRBJ2-7; possibly TRBD1 for D (5 bases). V was clipped by 8 bases and J by 0 bases, with 11 bases between them. The CDR3 has 13 amino acids. CDR1 MGHRA and CDR2 YSYEKL come from the germline V gene. The CDR3: CASAAGYSYEQYF. DNA for the CDR3: TGCGCCAGCGCGGCAGGGTACTCCTACGAGCAGTACTTC.

The chain couples TRBV19 to TRBJ2-1; 8 bases are shared with TRBD2. CDR3 length: 14 amino acids. After removal of 7 bases from V and 8 bases from J, the junction contained 10 bases not matched to a gene. Germline-derived CDR1 and CDR2 are LNHDA and SQIVND (reference sequence). The CDR3 protein is CASIGRTSTHEQFF. CDR3 sequence (DNA): TGTGCCAGTATAGGAAGGACTAGCACGCATGAGCAGTTCTTC.

The chain couples TRBV10-3 to TRBJ2-3; TRBD2 aligns across 12 bases. V gave up 8 bases and J gave up 1 base; unmatched junction bases: 7. The germline V gene has CDR1 ENHRY and CDR2 SYGVKD. This CDR3 is built from 16 residues. CDR3 loop: CAISRTSGEGTDTQYF. DNA of the CDR3: TGTGCCATCTCAAGGACTAGCGGGGAGGGCACAGATACGCAGTATTTT.

The gene calls are TRBV9 and TRBJ1-1; D ambiguous. The CDR3 extends over 13 amino acids. Trimming shortened V by 4 bases and J by 1 base, and 8 bases separated the two germline ends. Germline CDR1 reads SGDLS; CDR2 reads YYNGEE. Here the CDR3 reads CASSPTSNTEAFF. CDR3 DNA sequence: TGTGCCAGCAGCCCGACGTCGAACACTGAAGCTTTCTTT.

V gene TRBV18 combines with J gene TRBJ2-2; D remains ambiguous. The CDR3 runs to 14 residues. V was shortened by 2 bases and J by 1 base, with 5 bases between the two germline ends. CDR1 KGHSH and CDR2 LQKENI come from the germline V gene. CDR3 in DNA: TGTGCCAGCTCACCAGCGCAGAACACCGGGGAGCTGTTTTTT. This sequence encodes CASSPAQNTGELFF. Full variable domain (rest looked up from reference TRBV18 and TRBJ2-2): NAGVMQNPRHLVRRRGQEARLRCSPMKGHSHVYWYRQLPEEGLKFMVYLQKENIIDESGMPKERFSAEFPKEGPSILRIQQVVRGDSAAYFCASSPAQNTGELFFGEGSRLTVL.